Listed here are 7 T cell receptor beta chains from one sample, sequenced in a study of T cell repertoires in cytomegalovirus infection. These TCRs' antigens remain unknown. Via MiXCR, TCRdb re-called the reads, giving one row per CDR3 protein. The sample has 80,000 or so distinct CDR3 sequences, under 30% seen once. Sequenced here: CD8+ T cells from cultured PBMCs, sampled from culture after CMV antigen stimulation. The receptors shown here come from a human donor in good health (CMV status not recorded). Some clones in this sample may be carry-over from other donors' samples.

In this sample, this clonotype turned up a few times. The V and J genes are TRBV11-2 and TRBJ1-1; D is undetermined. Germline V gives CDR1 SGHAT, CDR2 FQNNGV. V lost 0 bases, J lost 6 bases, and 11 bases lay in between. The CDR3 contains 14 residues. DNA of the CDR3: TGTGCCAGCAGCTTAGATCTGGTACCCCCTGAAGCTTTCTTT. Translating it yields CASSLDLVPPEAFF.

This clonotype came up many times. This chain joins TRBV6-2 or TRBV6-3 and TRBJ1-1; 8 bases fit TRBD1. The germline gives CDR1 MNHEY, CDR2 SVGEGT. J gave up 4 bases and V 5 bases, and 15 bases lay outside the gene matches. The length of the CDR3 is 17 residues. CDR3 in DNA: TGTGCCAGCAGTCAAACCAGCGCGTACAGGGGGGGCACTGAAGCTTTCTTT. Amino acid sequence: CASSQTSAYRGGTEAFF.

This clonotype was observed a single time. This rearrangement joins TRBV6-6 to TRBJ1-6; D might be TRBD1 (6 bases). The CDR3 covers 16 residues. The V gene's germline CDR1 is MNHNY and CDR2 SVGAGI (reference sequence). The V end was cut by 0 bases, the J end by 10 bases, with 16 bases between. CDR3 region: CASSYSTGPGESPLHF. The CDR3 nucleotides read TGTGCCAGCAGTTACTCGACAGGACCCGGGGAATCACCCCTCCACTTT.

This sequence joins TRBV19 and TRBJ1-3; D unresolved. The V end was cut by 10 bases, the J end by 0 bases, with 13 bases between. The CDR3 length is 14 residues. The germline gives CDR1 LNHDA, CDR2 SQIVND (reference sequence). The CDR3 loop reads CATQIGYSGNTIYF. The CDR3 DNA reads as TGTGCCACACAAATAGGGTACTCTGGAAACACCATATATTTT.

This clonotype was counted ten times or more. The V call is TRBV7-6, the J call TRBJ1-1, with TRBD1 identical over 7 bases. The V gene's germline CDR1 is SGHVS and CDR2 FNYEAQ. This CDR3 is built from 16 residues. The J segment lost 0 bases and the V segment lost 2 bases, leaving 6 bases of the junction unmatched. CDR3 sequence: CASSLYEGAMNTEAFF. CDR3 in DNA: TGTGCCAGCAGCTTATATGAGGGGGCGATGAACACTGAAGCTTTCTTT.

The genes are TRBV5-6 and TRBJ1-1; 10 bases map to TRBD1. The V gene's germline CDR1 is SGHDT and CDR2 YYEEEE. The CDR3 runs 17 residues. V lost 8 bases, J lost 3 bases, and 16 bases stayed unmatched. CDR3 sequence reads: CASSNSGTGDLYTEAFF. CDR3 bases: TGTGCCAGTTCAAACTCCGGGACAGGGGACCTGTACACTGAAGCTTTCTTT.

This clonotype was seen more than once but under ten times. The gene calls are TRBV11-2 and TRBJ2-7; 9 nucleotides align to TRBD1. The CDR3 length is 14 residues. The trim removed 6 bases at V and 5 bases at J, leaving 8 bases unmatched. Germline CDR1 SGHAT, CDR2 FQNNGV. The CDR3 here is CASREDRGENEQYF. In DNA form, the CDR3 reads TGTGCCAGCAGGGAGGACAGGGGCGAGAACGAGCAGTACTTC.